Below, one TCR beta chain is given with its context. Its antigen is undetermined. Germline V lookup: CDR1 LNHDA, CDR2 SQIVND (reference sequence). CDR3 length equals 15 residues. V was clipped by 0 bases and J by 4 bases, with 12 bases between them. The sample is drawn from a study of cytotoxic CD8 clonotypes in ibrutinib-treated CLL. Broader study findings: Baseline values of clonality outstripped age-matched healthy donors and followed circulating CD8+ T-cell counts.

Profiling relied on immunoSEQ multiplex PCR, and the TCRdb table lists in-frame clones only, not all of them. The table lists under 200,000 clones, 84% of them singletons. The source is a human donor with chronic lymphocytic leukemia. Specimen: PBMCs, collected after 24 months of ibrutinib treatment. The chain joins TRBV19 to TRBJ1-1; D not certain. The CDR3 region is CASSIDGRPITEAFF. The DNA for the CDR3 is TGTGCCAGTAGTATAGATGGCCGCCCTATCACTGAAGCTTTCTTT.